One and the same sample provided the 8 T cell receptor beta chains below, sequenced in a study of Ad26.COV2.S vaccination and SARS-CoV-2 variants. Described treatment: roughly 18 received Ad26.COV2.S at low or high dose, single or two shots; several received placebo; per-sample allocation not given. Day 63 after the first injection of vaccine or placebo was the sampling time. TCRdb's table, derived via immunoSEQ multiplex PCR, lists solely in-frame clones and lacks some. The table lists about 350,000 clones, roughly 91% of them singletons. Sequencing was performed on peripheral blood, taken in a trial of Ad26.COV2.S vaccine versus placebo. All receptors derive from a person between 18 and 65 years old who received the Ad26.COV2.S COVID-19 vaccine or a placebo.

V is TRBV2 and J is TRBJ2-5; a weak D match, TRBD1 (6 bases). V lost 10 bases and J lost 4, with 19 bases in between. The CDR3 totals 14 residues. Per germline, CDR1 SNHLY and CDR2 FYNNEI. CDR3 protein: CATKQGVLRETQYF. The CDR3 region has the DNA TGTGCCACCAAACAGGGTGTTTTACGAGAGACCCAGTACTTC.

CDR3 coding DNA: TGTGCCAGCAGCTTGGCGGCCGGTAATTCACCCCTCCACTTT. Protein: CASSLAAGNSPLHF. V is TRBV7-9 and J is TRBJ1-6; D call uncertain. The CDR3 totals 14 residues. CDR1 SEHNR and CDR2 FQNEAQ come from the germline V gene (reference sequence). V lost 3 bases to trimming and J lost 6 bases, with 9 bases between them. Looking up the rest from reference TRBV7-9 and TRBJ1-6 gives the full variable domain: DTGVSQNPRHKITKRGQNVTFRCDPISEHNRLYWYRQTLGQGPEFLTYFQNEAQLEKSRLLSDRFSAERPKGSFSTLEIQRTEQGDSAMYLCASSLAAGNSPLHFGNGTRLTVT.

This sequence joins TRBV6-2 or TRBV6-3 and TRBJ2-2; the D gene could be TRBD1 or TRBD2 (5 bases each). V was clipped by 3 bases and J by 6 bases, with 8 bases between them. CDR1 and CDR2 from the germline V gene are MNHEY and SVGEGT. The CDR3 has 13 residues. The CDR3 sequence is CASSYMGAGELFF. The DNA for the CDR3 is TGTGCCAGCAGTTATATGGGGGCCGGGGAGCTGTTTTTT.

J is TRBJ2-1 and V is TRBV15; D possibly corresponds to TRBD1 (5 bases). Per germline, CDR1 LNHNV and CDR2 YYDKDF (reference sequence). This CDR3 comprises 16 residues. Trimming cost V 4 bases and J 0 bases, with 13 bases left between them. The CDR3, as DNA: TGTGCCACCAGCATTACAGGAAGAAGCTCCTACAATGAGCAGTTCTTC. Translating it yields CATSITGRSSYNEQFF.

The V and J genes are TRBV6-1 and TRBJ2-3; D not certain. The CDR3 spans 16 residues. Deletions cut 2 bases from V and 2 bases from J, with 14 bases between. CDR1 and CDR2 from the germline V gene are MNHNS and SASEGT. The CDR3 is CASSENHSGFTDTQYF. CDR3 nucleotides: TGTGCCAGCAGTGAAAATCATTCTGGTTTCACAGATACGCAGTATTTT.

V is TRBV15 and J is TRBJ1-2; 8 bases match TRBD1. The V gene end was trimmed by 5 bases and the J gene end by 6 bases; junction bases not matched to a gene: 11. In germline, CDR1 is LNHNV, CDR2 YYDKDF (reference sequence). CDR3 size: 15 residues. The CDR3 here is CATSGTDREIHGYTF. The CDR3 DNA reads TGTGCCACCAGCGGGACGGACAGGGAAATTCATGGCTACACCTTC.

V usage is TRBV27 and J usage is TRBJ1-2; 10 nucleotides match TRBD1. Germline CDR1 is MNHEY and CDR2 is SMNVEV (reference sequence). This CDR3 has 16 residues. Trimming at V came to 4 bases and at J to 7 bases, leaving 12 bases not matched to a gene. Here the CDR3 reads CASSSLPGQGLVGYTF. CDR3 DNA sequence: TGTGCCAGCAGTTCCCTGCCGGGACAGGGGTTAGTTGGCTACACCTTC.

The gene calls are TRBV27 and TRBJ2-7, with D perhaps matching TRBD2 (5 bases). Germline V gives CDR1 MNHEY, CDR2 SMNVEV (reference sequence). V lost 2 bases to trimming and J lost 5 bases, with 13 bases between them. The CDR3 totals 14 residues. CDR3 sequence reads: CASSLVPGSNEQYF. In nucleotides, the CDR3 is TGTGCCAGCAGTTTAGTCCCGGGAAGTAACGAGCAGTACTTC.